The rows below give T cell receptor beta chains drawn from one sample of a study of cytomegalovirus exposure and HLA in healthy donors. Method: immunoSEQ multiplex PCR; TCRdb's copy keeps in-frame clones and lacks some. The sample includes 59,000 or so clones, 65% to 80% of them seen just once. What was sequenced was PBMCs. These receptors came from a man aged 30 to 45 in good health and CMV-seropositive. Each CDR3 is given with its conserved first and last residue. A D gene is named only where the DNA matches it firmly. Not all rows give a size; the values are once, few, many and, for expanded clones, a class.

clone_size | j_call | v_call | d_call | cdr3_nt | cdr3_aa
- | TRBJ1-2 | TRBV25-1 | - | TGTGCCAGCAGTGTCGACACCTCCCGGCCCTACACCTTC | CASSVDTSRPYTF
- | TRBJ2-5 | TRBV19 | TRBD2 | TGTGCCAGTAGCGCAATCGGGGGGGCCGGGGAGACCCAGTACTTC | CASSAIGGAGETQYF
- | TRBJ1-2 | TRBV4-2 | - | TGTGCCAGCAGCCAAGATCTGCAGGACTATGGCTACACCTTC | CASSQDLQDYGYTF
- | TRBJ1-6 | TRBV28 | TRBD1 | TGTGCCAGCAGTTCCGCCGGGACAGTGTTACCCCTCCACTTT | CASSSAGTVLPLHF
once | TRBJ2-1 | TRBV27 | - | TGTGCCAGCAGTTTATCCGGGAACCCCTACAATGAGCAGTTCTTC | CASSLSGNPYNEQFF
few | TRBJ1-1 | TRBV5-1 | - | TGCGCCAGCAGCTTGGACGGGTCGTCTTTCTTT | CASSLDGSSFF
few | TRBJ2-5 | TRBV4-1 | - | TGCGCCAGCAGCCAGCTAGGGGAAGAGACCCAGTACTTC | CASSQLGEETQYF
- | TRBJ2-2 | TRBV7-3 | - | TGTGCCAGCAGCTTCCAGGGCACCGGGGAGCTGTTTTTT | CASSFQGTGELFF
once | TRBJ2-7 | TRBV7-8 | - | TGTGCCAGCAGCTTAGTTACGGACGAGCAGTACTTC | CASSLVTDEQYF
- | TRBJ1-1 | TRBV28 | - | TGTGCCAGCAGTTCCCGGACAGATCCCAACACTGAAGCTTTCTTT | CASSSRTDPNTEAFF
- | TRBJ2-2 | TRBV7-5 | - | TGTGCCAGAAGCCTTATCCAGTACCCCATCGGACTAGAGGTCGGGGAGCTGTTTTTT | CARSLIQYPIGLEVGELFF
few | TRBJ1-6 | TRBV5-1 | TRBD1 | TGCGCCAGCAGCCCTGGACAGGGGAAAGGGCCCCTCCACTTT | CASSPGQGKGPLHF
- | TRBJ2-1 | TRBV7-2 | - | TGTGCCAGCAGCAGACCGGTAGCGTCCAATGAGCAGTTCTTC | CASSRPVASNEQFF
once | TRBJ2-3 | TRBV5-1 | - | TGCGCCAGCAGCTCGCAGGTTATTAGCACAGATACGCAGTATTTT | CASSSQVISTDTQYF
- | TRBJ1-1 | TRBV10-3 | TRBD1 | TGTGCCATCAAAGGACAGGGGGATGGCACTGAAGCTTTCTTT | CAIKGQGDGTEAFF
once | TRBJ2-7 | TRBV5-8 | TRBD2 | TGTGCCAGCAGCTTTCGCATTAGCGGGAGCTCCTACGAGCAGTACTTC | CASSFRISGSSYEQYF
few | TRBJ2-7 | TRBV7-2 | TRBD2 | TGTGCCAGCAGCTTACGTGTCTCTAGCGGGGGAATCTACGAGCAGTACTTC | CASSLRVSSGGIYEQYF
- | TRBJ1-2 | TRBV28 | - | TGTGCCAGCAGTTTATCCTCTACAGGGTCCTATGGCTACACCTTC | CASSLSSTGSYGYTF
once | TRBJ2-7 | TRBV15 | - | TGTGCCACCAGCAGAGATCCGGGCTACGAGCAGTACTTC | CATSRDPGYEQYF
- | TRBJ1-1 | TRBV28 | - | TGTGCCAGCAGTCTGTCGACACAAACAGCTGAAGCTTTCTTT | CASSLSTQTAEAFF
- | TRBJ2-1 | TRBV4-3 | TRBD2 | TGCGCCAGCAGCCAAGATCGGGAGCGGGGGGTCTACAATGAGCAGTTCTTC | CASSQDRERGVYNEQFF
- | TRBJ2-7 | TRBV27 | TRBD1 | TGTGCCAGCAGCGAGACCGGGACAGGGGCCTACGAGCAGTACTTC | CASSETGTGAYEQYF
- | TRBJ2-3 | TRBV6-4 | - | TGTGCCAGCAAAATCGACAGACTTAGCACAGATACGCAGTATTTT | CASKIDRLSTDTQYF
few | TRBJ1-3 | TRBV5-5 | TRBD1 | TGTGCCAGCAGCGCTTTGACAGGGGCTGGAAACACCATATATTTT | CASSALTGAGNTIYF
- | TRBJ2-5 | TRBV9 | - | TGTGCCAGCAGCGTGGACCCCCGGAGGATGGAGACCCAGTACTTC | CASSVDPRRMETQYF
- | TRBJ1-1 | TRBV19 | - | TGTGCCAGTACTGAGCGCGGGGCCCTGCCCGAAGCTTTCTTT | CASTERGALPEAFF
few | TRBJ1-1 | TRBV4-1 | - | TGCGCCAGCGGAGCGGAGTCAGACACTGAAGCTTTCTTT | CASGAESDTEAFF
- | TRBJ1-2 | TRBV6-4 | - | TGTGCCAACCCCAATACGGTCAGCTACACCTTC | CANPNTVSYTF
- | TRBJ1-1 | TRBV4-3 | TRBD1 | TGCGCCAGCAGCCCAGGGGGCGCCGGAGGGACTGAAGCTTTCTTT | CASSPGGAGGTEAFF
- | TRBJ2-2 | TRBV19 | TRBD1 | TGTGCCAGTAACCGGGGGACAGGGAGGATGGGGGAGCTGTTTTTT | CASNRGTGRMGELFF
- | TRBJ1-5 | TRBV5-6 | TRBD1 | TGTGCCAGCAGCTGGTTCCAACAGGGGGATCAGCCCCAGCATTTT | CASSWFQQGDQPQHF
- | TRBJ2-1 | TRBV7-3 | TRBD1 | TGTGCCAGCAGGTTAGGACAGGGGACCTACAATGAGCAGTTCTTC | CASRLGQGTYNEQFF
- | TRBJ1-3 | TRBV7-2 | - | TGTGCCAGCAGCTTAGTCCTAGATCGGGTTTCTCTAAACACCATATATTTT | CASSLVLDRVSLNTIYF
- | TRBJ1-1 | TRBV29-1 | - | TGCAGCTCGAACAGGGTGATGAACACTGAAGCTTTCTTT | CSSNRVMNTEAFF
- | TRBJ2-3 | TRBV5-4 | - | TGTGCCAGCAGCTTTATTGATACGCAGTATTTT | CASSFIDTQYF
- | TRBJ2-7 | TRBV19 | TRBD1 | TGTGCCAGTAGTAAGACAGGGGCCCCTACCTACGAGCAGTACTTC | CASSKTGAPTYEQYF
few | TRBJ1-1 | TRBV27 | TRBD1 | TGTGCCAGCAGTTTTTATAGGGACAGCCCGAACACTGAAGCTTTCTTT | CASSFYRDSPNTEAFF
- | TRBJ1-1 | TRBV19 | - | TGTGCCAGTAGTATTACAGGGTACACTGAAGCTTTCTTT | CASSITGYTEAFF
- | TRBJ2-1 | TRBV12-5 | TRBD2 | TGTGCTAGTGGTTTGGCTTTAGCGGGGGGCTACAATGAGCAGTTCTTC | CASGLALAGGYNEQFF
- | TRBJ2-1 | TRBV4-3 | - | TGCGCCAGCAGCCAGGAAAACGATCTAGTTGGAGAGCAGTTCTTC | CASSQENDLVGEQFF
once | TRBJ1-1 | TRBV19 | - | TGTGCCAGTAACAGGCGGAACACTGAAGCTTTCTTT | CASNRRNTEAFF
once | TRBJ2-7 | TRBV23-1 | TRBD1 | TGCGCCAGCAGTCAACGGGACAGGGAGTACGAGCAGTACTTC | CASSQRDREYEQYF
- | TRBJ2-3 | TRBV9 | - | TGTGCCAGCAGCGTAGCTCTGCGGGGCAGCACAGATACGCAGTATTTT | CASSVALRGSTDTQYF
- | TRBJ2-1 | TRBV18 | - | TGTGCCAGCTCACCGTCGGGAGACGATGAGCAGTTCTTC | CASSPSGDDEQFF
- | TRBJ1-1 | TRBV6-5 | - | TGTGCCAGCAGTTACTCCGACAGGTCGAACACTGAAGCTTTCTTT | CASSYSDRSNTEAFF
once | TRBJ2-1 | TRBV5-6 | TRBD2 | TGTGCCAGCAGCTTGGCCCCCAGCGGGGGGGTCAATGAGCAGTTCTTC | CASSLAPSGGVNEQFF
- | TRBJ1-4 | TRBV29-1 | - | TGCAGCGTTTCAAACGGGTCCGGAGAAAAACTGTTTTTT | CSVSNGSGEKLFF
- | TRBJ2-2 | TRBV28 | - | TGTGCCAGCAGACCCCTCAGCACCGGGGAGCTGTTTTTT | CASRPLSTGELFF
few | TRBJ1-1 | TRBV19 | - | TGTGCCAGTAGTAGAAGGGCAGGGGCGAACACTGAAGCTTTCTTT | CASSRRAGANTEAFF
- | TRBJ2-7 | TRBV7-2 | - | TGTGCCAGCAGCTTAGAACCTGTCAGAAGCGCCTACGAGCAGTACTTC | CASSLEPVRSAYEQYF
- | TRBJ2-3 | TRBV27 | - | TGTGCCAGCAGTTCGAACGGGGTATTCAGCACAGATACGCAGTATTTT | CASSSNGVFSTDTQYF
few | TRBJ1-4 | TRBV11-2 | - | TGTGCCAGCAGCTTAGATCGGGGTGGGCTGTTTTTT | CASSLDRGGLFF
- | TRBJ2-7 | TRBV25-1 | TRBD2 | TGTGCCAGCAGTGACCAGGGAGGGCGCGCCTACGAGCAGTACTTC | CASSDQGGRAYEQYF
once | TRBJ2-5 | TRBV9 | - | TGTGCCAGCAGCGTAAGAGGGTGGCGAGAGACCCAGTACTTC | CASSVRGWRETQYF